The text below deals with one TCR beta chain. The antigen remains undetermined. Researchers took blood at baseline, on cycle 4 day 1, and on cycle 7 day 1. There are 14 residues in the CDR3. Germline CDR1 and CDR2: SGHRS and YFSETQ. Trimming shortened V by 1 base and J by 2 bases, and 8 bases separated the two germline ends. Profiled with immunoSEQ multiplex PCR; TCRdb holds only in-frame clones, not every one. Among about 55,000 clones listed, 80% were seen once. This entry is derived from a study of OX40 agonist ivuxolimab in advanced cancers. At the level of the study: With ivuxolimab, an agonistic anti-OX40 (CD134) antibody, patients were treated. Of mixed ages from about 20 to 85 and averaging roughly 66 years, the group was more than 65% male.

Study-wide results and limits: By week 6 at 0.1 to 3.0 mg/kg, blood CD4+ and CD8+ T cells had expanded clonally.

The specimen was CD4+ or CD8+ T cells sorted from blood, collected in a trial of the OX40 agonist ivuxolimab. The rearrangement joins TRBV5-1 to TRBJ2-3, with unresolved D. This sequence was found in an adult with an advanced solid tumor such as melanoma, head and neck, liver or kidney cancer. The CDR3 DNA reads as TGCGCCAGCAGCTTGAACCGTCCCACAGATACGCAGTATTTT. It encodes CASSLNRPTDTQYF.